This entry features one T cell receptor (beta chain) sequence. Taking its sample share into account, this clone is medium-sized (0.01 to 0.1%). Its antigen is not yet known. Base qualities are not at hand, and no much larger clone is one base apart. No patient had received any treatment before thyroid surgery. Using T-cell receptor beta sequencing, the study looked back at clinical samples from patients collected from about 2011 to 2018. Trimming removed 3 bases from V and 2 bases from J, leaving 7 bases between the germline ends. The CDR3 goes from the cysteine to the phenylalanine over 13 residues. The retained sequence is limited to the CDR3, 39 bases, with the frame set at the first base. The library was produced with PCR. The reads were generated on an Illumina HiSeq 4000. High-throughput sequencing was used to profile the TCR beta-chain CDR3 region of each patient. The paper's data handling went like this. A classifier to discriminate distant-metastatic papillary thyroid cancer patients was built from CDR3 differences across clinicopathological groups. Repertoire diversity was assessed with the Shannon index, and tumor-blood repertoire similarity with the Morisita-Horn index. TCRdb's own reprocessing of the public reads used fastp at Q25 and MiXCR and kept productive beta chains. The V and J calls reflect TCRdb's pipeline rather than the authors' work. For this sample there are some 17,000 clones; around 23% appear just once. The ten largest clones capture over 6% of the sample.

The sample originates from a study of metastatic and nonmetastatic thyroid tumors (dated by TCRdb to the early 2020s). In terms of the full investigation: Repertoires from peripheral blood and from tumor or nodule tissue samples of malignant and benign thyroid patients were compared.

The investigation overall reported the following: In both blood and tumor samples, TCR beta diversity was reported to be significantly higher in malignant tumors than in benign nodules.

The receptor's source is a female donor with papillary thyroid cancer or a benign thyroid nodule (not recorded which). Some clones in this sample may be carry-over from other donors' samples. The specimen was adjacent normal tissue. Rearrangement joined TRBV12-3 or TRBV12-4 to TRBJ2-5, with the D gene not confidently named. The DNA sequence reads TGTGCCAGCAGTTTGAGATCGCAAGAGACCCAGTACTTC. It encodes CASSLRSQETQYF.